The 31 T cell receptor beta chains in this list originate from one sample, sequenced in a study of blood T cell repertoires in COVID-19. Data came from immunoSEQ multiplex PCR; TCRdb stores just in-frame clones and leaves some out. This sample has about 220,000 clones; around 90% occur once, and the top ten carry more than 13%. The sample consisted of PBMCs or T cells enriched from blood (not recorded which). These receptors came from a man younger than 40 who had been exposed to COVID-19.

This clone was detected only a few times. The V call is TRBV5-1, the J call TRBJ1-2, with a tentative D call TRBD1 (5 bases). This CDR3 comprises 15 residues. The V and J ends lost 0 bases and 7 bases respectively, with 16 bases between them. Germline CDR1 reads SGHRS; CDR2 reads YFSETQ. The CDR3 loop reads CASSLEGMQLSGYTF. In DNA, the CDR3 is TGCGCCAGCAGCTTGGAGGGGATGCAATTGAGTGGCTACACCTTC.

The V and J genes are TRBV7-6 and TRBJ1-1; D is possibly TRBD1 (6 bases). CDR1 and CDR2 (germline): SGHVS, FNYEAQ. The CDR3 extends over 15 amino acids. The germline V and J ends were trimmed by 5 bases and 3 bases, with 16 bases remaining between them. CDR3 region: CASSPQTGQDTEAFF. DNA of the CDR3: TGTGCCAGCAGCCCCCAAACAGGGCAGGACACTGAAGCTTTCTTT.

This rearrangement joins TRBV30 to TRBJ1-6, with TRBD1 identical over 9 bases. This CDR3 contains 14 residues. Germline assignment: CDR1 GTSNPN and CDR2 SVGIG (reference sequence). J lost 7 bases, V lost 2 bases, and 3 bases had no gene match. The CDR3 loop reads CAWSPGQGNSPLHF. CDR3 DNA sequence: TGTGCCTGGAGTCCGGGACAGGGCAATTCACCCCTCCACTTT.

The CDR3 sequence: CASSAWQNNQPQHF. CDR3 coding DNA: TGTGCCAGCAGTGCTTGGCAAAATAATCAGCCCCAGCATTTT. This chain uses TRBV2 with TRBJ1-5; D is unresolved. The CDR3 is made up of 14 amino acids. Trimming pared 4 bases from V and 4 bases from J, leaving 11 bases between. CDR1 is SNHLY, CDR2 FYNNEI, per germline.

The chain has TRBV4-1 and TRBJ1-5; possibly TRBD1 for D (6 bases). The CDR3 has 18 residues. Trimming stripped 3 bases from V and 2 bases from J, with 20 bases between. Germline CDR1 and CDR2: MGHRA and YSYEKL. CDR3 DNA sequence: TGCGCCAGCAGCCACCTTTTAGGCAGGGGACCTCGCAATCAGCCCCAGCATTTT. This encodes CASSHLLGRGPRNQPQHF.

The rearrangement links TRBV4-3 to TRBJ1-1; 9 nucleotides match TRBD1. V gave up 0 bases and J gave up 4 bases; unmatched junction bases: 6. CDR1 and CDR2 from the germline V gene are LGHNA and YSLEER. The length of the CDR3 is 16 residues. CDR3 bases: TGCGCCAGCAGCCAAGAGGGGGGGACAGGGAGCACTGAAGCTTTCTTT. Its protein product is CASSQEGGTGSTEAFF.

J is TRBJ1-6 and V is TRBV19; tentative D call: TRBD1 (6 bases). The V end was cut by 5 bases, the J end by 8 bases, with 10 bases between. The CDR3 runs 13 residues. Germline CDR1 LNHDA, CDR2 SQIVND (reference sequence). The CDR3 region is CASSGQGYSPLHF. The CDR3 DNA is TGTGCCAGTAGTGGGCAGGGGTATTCACCCCTCCACTTT.

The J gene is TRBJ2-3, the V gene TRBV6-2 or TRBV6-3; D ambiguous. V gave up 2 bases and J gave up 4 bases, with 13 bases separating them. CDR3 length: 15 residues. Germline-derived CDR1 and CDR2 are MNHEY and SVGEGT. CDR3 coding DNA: TGTGCCAGCAGTTACGACCCCGATGGGCCAGATACGCAGTATTTT. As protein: CASSYDPDGPDTQYF.

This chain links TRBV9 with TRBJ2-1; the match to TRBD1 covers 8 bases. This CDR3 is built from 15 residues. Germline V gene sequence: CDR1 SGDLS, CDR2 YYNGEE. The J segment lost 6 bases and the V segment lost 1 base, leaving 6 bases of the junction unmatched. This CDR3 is CASSVKAGGLNEQFF. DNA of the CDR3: TGTGCCAGCAGCGTAAAGGCAGGGGGCCTCAATGAGCAGTTCTTC.

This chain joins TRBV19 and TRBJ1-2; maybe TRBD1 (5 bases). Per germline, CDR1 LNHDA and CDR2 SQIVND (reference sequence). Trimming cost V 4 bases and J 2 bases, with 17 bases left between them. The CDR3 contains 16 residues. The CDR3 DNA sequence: TGTGCCAGTAGTAAAATCCCCGGGCAGGGCAACTATGGCTACACCTTC. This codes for CASSKIPGQGNYGYTF.

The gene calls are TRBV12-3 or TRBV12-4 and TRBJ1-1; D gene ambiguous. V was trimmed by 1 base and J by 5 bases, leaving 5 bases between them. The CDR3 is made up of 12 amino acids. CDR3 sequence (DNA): TGTGCCAGCAGTTTAGTGCGTACTGAAGCTTTCTTT. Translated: CASSLVRTEAFF.

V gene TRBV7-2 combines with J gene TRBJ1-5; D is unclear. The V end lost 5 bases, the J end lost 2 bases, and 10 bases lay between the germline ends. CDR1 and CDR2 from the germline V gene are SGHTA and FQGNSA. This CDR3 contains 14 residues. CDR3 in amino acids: CASSPFPGNQPQHF. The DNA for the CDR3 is TGTGCCAGCAGCCCATTCCCGGGCAATCAGCCCCAGCATTTT.

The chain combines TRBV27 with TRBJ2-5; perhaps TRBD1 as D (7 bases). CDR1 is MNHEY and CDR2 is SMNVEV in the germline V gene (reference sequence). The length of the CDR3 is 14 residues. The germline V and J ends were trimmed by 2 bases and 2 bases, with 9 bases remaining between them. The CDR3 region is CASSLAGGQETQYF. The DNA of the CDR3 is TGTGCCAGCAGTTTAGCAGGGGGGCAAGAGACCCAGTACTTC.

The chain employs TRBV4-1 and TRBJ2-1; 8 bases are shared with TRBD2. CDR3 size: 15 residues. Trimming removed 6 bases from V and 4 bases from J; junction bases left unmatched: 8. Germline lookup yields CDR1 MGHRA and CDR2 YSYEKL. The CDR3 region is CASRAEAGGYNEQFF. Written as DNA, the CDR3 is TGCGCCAGCAGGGCGGAGGCGGGGGGATACAATGAGCAGTTCTTC.

CDR3 sequence: CASTLTGDAGELFF. The CDR3 DNA reads as TGTGCCAGCACCCTGACAGGGGATGCCGGGGAGCTGTTTTTT. The genes are TRBV6-5 and TRBJ2-2; the match to TRBD1 covers 8 bases. The germline CDR1 and CDR2 sequences are MNHEY and SVGAGI. The CDR3 spans 14 residues. Unmatched junction bases numbered 7, after V lost 7 bases and J lost 6 bases.

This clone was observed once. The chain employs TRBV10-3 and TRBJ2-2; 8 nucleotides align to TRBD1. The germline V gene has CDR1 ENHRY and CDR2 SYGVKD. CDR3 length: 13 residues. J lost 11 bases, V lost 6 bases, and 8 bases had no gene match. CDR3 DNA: TGTGCCATCAGCAAAGGGACAGGCGGAGAGCTGTTTTTT. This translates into CAISKGTGGELFF.

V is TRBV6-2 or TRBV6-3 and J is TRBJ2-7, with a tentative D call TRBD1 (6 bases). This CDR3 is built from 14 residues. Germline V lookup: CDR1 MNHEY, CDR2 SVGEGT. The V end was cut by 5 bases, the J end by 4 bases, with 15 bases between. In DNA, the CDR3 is TGTGCCAGCAGTAGGCTCAGGGGTCAGTACGAGCAGTACTTC. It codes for CASSRLRGQYEQYF.

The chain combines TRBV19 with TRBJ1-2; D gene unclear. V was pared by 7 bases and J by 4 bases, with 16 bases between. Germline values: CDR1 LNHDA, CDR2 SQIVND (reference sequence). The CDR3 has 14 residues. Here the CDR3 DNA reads TGTGCCAGTAAGGAGAGAGGGAGAACCTATGGCTACACCTTC. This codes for CASKERGRTYGYTF. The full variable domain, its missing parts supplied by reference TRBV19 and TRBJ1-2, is DGGITQSPKYLFRKEGQNVTLSCEQNLNHDAMYWYRQDPGQGLRLIYYSQIVNDFQKGDIAEGYSVSREKKESFPLTVTSAQKNPTAFYLCASKERGRTYGYTFGSGTRLTVV.

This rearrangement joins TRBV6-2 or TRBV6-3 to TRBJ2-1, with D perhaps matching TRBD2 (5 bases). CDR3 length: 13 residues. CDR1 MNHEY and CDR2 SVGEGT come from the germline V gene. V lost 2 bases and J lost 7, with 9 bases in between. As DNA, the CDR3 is TGTGCCAGCAGTTACAATGGGGAGAATGAGCAGTTCTTC. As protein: CASSYNGENEQFF.

The CDR3 region has the DNA TGTGCCAGCACCTGGGAGTTGGAGACCCAGTACTTC. It yields the protein CASTWELETQYF. This rearrangement joins TRBV12-3 or TRBV12-4 to TRBJ2-5; possible D gene TRBD2, 5 bases. V lost 7 bases, J lost 5 bases, and 11 bases lay in between. The CDR3 is 12 amino acids.

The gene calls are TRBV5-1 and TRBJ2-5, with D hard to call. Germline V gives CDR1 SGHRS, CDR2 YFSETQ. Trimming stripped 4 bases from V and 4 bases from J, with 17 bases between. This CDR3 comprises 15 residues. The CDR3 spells CASSLSRAILETQYF. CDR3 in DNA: TGCGCCAGCAGCCTTAGCAGAGCTATTCTAGAGACCCAGTACTTC.

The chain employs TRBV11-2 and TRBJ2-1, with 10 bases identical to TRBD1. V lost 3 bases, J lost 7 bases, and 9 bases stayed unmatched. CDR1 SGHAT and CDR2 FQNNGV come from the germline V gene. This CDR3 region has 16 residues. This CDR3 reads CASSFVPGQGPNEQFF. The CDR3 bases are TGTGCCAGCAGCTTTGTACCGGGACAGGGGCCGAATGAGCAGTTCTTC.

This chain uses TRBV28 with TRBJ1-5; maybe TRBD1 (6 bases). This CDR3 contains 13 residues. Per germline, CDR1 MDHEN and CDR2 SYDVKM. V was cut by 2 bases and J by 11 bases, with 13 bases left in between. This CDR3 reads CASSLGQLPAQHF. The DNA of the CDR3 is TGTGCCAGCAGTTTAGGACAGCTTCCAGCCCAGCATTTT.

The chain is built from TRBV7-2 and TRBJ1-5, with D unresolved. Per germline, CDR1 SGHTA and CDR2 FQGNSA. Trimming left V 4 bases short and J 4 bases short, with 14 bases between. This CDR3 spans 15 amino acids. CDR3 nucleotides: TGTGCCAGCAGCTCCGGGTTGACGAGAAATCAGCCCCAGCATTTT. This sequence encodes CASSSGLTRNQPQHF.

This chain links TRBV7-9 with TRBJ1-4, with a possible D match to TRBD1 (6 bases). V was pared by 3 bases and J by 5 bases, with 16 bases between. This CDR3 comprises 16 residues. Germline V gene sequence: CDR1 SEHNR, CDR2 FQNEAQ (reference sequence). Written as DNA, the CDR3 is TGTGCCAGCAGCTTCGGTGGAGGGGGGGCAAATGAAAAACTGTTTTTT. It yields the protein CASSFGGGGANEKLFF.

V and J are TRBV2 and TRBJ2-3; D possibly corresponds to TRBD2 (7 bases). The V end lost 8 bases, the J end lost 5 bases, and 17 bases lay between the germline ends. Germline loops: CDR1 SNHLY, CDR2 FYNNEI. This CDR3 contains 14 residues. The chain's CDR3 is CASEAGARGDTQYF. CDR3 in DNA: TGTGCCAGCGAGGCGGGGGCCCGAGGAGATACGCAGTATTTT.

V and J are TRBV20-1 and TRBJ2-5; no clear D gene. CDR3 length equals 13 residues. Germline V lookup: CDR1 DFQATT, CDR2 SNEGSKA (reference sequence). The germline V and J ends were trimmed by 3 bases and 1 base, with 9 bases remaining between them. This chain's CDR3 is CSASVSPQETQYF. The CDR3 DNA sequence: TGCAGTGCTAGTGTGTCTCCCCAAGAGACCCAGTACTTC.

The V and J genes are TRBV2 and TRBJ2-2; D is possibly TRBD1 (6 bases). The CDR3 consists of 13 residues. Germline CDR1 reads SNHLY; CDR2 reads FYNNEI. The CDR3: CASDPAGVGELFF. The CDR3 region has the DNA TGTGCAAGTGACCCAGCAGGGGTCGGGGAGCTGTTTTTT. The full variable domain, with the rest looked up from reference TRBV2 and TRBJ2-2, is EPEVTQTPSHQVTQMGQEVILRCVPISNHLYFYWYRQILGQKVEFLVSFYNNEISEKSEIFDDQFSVERPDGSNFTLKIRSTKLEDSAMYFCASDPAGVGELFFGEGSRLTVL.

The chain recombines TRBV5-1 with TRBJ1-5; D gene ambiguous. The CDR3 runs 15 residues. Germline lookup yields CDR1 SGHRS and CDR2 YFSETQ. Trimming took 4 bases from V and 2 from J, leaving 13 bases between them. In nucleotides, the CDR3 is TGCGCCAGCAGCCTTAGCGGGGAGGGCAATCAGCCCCAGCATTTT. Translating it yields CASSLSGEGNQPQHF.

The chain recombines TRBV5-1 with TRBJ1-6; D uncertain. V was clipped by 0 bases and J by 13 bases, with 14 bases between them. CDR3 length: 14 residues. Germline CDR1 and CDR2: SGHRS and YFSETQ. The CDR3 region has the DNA TGCGCCAGCAGCTTGGATTTCGGTTCCCTCCCCCTCCACTTT. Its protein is CASSLDFGSLPLHF. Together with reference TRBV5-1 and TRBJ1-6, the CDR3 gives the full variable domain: KAGVTQTPRYLIKTRGQQVTLSCSPISGHRSVSWYQQTPGQGLQFLFEYFSETQRNKGNFPGRFSGRQFSNSRSEMNVSTLELGDSALYLCASSLDFGSLPLHFGNGTRLTVT.

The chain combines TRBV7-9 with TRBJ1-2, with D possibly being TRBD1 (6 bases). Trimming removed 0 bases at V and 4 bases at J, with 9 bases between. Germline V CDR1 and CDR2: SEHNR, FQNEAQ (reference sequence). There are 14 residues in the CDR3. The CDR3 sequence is CASSLASGVYGYTF. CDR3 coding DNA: TGTGCCAGCAGCTTAGCGTCAGGGGTCTATGGCTACACCTTC.